The rows below give T cell receptor beta chains drawn from one sample of a study of T-cell memory formation after mild COVID-19. From the 5' RACE reads, TCRdb called clonotypes with MiXCR, one entry per CDR3 protein. The sample records roughly 89,000 distinct CDR3 sequences, about 14% being singletons. Sequencing used PBMCs or a T cell subset sorted from them (not recorded which). Receptors were obtained from a man younger than 30 who had mild COVID-19 (a few samples of this study predate the infection). Cell type and time point are not known. Each CDR3 is given with its conserved first and last residue. D genes are given only for firm matches. A row's size may be missing; if present it is once, few, many or a size class.

clone_size,d_call,j_call,v_call,cdr3_nt,cdr3_aa
NA,NA,TRBJ1-2,TRBV4-3,TGCGCCAGCAGCCAAGACGCCGCAGGGGATGGCTACACCTTC,CASSQDAAGDGYTF
few,NA,TRBJ1-2,TRBV7-6,TGTGCCAGCAGCTTCCACACTAACTATGGCTACACCTTC,CASSFHTNYGYTF
NA,TRBD1,TRBJ1-5,TRBV12-5,TGTGCTAGTGGCGCTGGACAGGCTGATCAGCCCCAGCATTTT,CASGAGQADQPQHF
NA,NA,TRBJ2-2,TRBV21-1,TGTGCCAGCAACTTCCGAACCACCGGGGAGCTGTTTTTT,CASNFRTTGELFF
NA,NA,TRBJ2-3,TRBV4-1,TGCGCCAGCAGCCAAGAATTCGGGGGAACAGATACGCAGTATTTT,CASSQEFGGTDTQYF
NA,NA,TRBJ2-2,TRBV5-6,TGTGCCAGCAGCTTCGGGGTATCCGGGGAGCTGTTTTTT,CASSFGVSGELFF
NA,NA,TRBJ1-2,TRBV28,TGTGCCACCAGCGTAAACTATGGCTACACCTTC,CATSVNYGYTF
NA,NA,TRBJ2-7,TRBV4-1,TGCGCCAGCAGCCAAGCTCCCAAGATCTCCTACGAGCAGTACTTC,CASSQAPKISYEQYF
once,NA,TRBJ1-6,TRBV27,TGTGCCAGCAGTTTTAGGCACCCTGGTTCACCCCTCCACTTT,CASSFRHPGSPLHF
NA,TRBD1,TRBJ1-4,TRBV4-1,TGCGCCAGCAGCCAAGGGACAGGGAGTGAAAAACTGTTTTTT,CASSQGTGSEKLFF
few,NA,TRBJ2-3,TRBV2,TGTGCCATTTTGATCGACTCTGGGACGCAGTATTTT,CAILIDSGTQYF
few,NA,TRBJ2-3,TRBV7-9,TGTGCCAGCAGCCCGGACCCGAGGGGTACGCAGTATTTT,CASSPDPRGTQYF
many,NA,TRBJ2-4,TRBV12-3/TRBV12-4,TGTGCCAGCAGTACCCCGGACAGGCGGACTAGTTTC,CASSTPDRRTSF
NA,NA,TRBJ2-1,TRBV5-1,TGCGCCAGCAGCTTGGGGACAGACAATGAGCAGTTCTTC,CASSLGTDNEQFF
few,NA,TRBJ2-7,TRBV4-1,TGCGCCAGCAGCCAAGGTAGTCAGCCCGGCGCCTACGAGCAGTACTTC,CASSQGSQPGAYEQYF
few,NA,TRBJ1-2,TRBV4-3,TGCGCCAGCAGCCAAGGAAAAGATGGCTACACCTTC,CASSQGKDGYTF
many,NA,TRBJ2-5,TRBV13,TGTGCCAGCAGAGAACAGGGAGGAGGGGAGACCCAGTACTTC,CASREQGGGETQYF
few,TRBD1,TRBJ1-1,TRBV20-1,TGCAGTGCTAGAGATCGGGGGGCTCCGGACAGGATGAACACTGAAGCTTTCTTT,CSARDRGAPDRMNTEAFF
NA,TRBD1,TRBJ2-1,TRBV24-1,TGTGCCACCAGTGAGTACAGGGGCAATGAGCAGTTCTTC,CATSEYRGNEQFF
few,NA,TRBJ2-5,TRBV7-9,TGTGCCAGCAGCTTTAGCGGACAAGAGACCCAGTACTTC,CASSFSGQETQYF
few,NA,TRBJ2-3,TRBV9,TGTGCCAGCAGCCCAGTGGGTGGGGGGCTTGCAGATACGCAGTATTTT,CASSPVGGGLADTQYF
few,TRBD2,TRBJ2-2,TRBV4-2,TGTGCCAGCAGCCAAGATGGTAGCGGGGGAACCACCGGGGAGCTGTTTTTT,CASSQDGSGGTTGELFF
many,TRBD2,TRBJ2-3,TRBV20-1,TGCAGTGCTCGGGTGGCGGGGGGGCTTGTAGATACGCAGTATTTT,CSARVAGGLVDTQYF
NA,TRBD1,TRBJ2-2,TRBV6-1,TGTGCCAGCAGTGAAAGAGGGGGCGCGAACACCGGGGAGCTGTTTTTT,CASSERGGANTGELFF
few,NA,TRBJ2-2,TRBV12-3/TRBV12-4,TGTGCCAGCAGTTTGGGGGCTGCCGGGGAGCTGTTTTTT,CASSLGAAGELFF
NA,TRBD2,TRBJ2-1,TRBV27,TGTGCCAGCAGCCCTACTAGCGGGGGGAGCGATGAGCAGTTCTTC,CASSPTSGGSDEQFF
few,NA,TRBJ2-2,TRBV12-3/TRBV12-4,TGTGCCAGCAGTCTCCTGCAGGGGCCCGGGGAGCTGTTTTTT,CASSLLQGPGELFF
NA,TRBD1,TRBJ1-1,TRBV5-1,TGCGCCAGCAGCTTGGGGGCACAGGGGGCAGGTACTGAAGCTTTCTTT,CASSLGAQGAGTEAFF
NA,NA,TRBJ2-2,TRBV15,TGTGCCACCAGCAGAGATTCGGTGAAAAACACCGGGGAGCTGTTTTTT,CATSRDSVKNTGELFF
NA,NA,TRBJ2-5,TRBV20-1,TGCAGTGCCCCTCTTGGGATATTCGAGGAGACCCAGTACTTC,CSAPLGIFEETQYF
few,TRBD2,TRBJ2-3,TRBV6-5,TGTGCCAGCAGTGCCGAGGAAGCGGGGAGCACAGATACGCAGTATTTT,CASSAEEAGSTDTQYF
few,NA,TRBJ2-7,TRBV5-6,TGTGCCAGCAGCCCCTCGGGAAAAACCCCCTACGAGCAGTACTTC,CASSPSGKTPYEQYF
NA,TRBD1,TRBJ1-2,TRBV6-2/TRBV6-3,TGTGCCAGCGGCCCTTCTACCGGCGGGACAGGGGGCCCCGTCGGTGGCTACACCTTC,CASGPSTGGTGGPVGGYTF